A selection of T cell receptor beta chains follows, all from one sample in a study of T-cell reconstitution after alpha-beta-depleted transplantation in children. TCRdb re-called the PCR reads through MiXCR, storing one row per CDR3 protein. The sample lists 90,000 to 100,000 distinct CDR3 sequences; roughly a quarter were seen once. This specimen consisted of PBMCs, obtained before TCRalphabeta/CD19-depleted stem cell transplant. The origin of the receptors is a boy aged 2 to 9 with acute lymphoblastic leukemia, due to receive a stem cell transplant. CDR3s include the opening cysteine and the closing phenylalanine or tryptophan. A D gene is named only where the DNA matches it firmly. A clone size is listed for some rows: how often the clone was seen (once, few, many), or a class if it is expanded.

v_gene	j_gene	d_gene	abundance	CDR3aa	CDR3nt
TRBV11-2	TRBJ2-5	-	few	CASSFDRGETQYF	TGTGCCAGCAGCTTCGATAGGGGTGAGACCCAGTACTTC
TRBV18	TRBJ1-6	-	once	CASSLAKQGWNSPLHF	TGTGCCAGCTCCCTCGCTAAACAGGGTTGGAATTCACCCCTCCACTTT
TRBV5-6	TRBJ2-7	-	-	CASSLYGSSYEQYF	TGTGCCAGCAGCTTGTACGGTAGCTCCTACGAGCAGTACTTC
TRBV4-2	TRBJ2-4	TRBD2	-	CASRLSPGTSKAKNIQYF	TGTGCCAGCAGGCTTTCGCCCGGGACTAGTAAAGCCAAAAACATTCAGTACTTC
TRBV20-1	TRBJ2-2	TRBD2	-	CSAMTSGGHTGELFF	TGCAGTGCTATGACTAGCGGAGGGCACACCGGGGAGCTGTTTTTT
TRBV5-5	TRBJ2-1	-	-	CASRTGPLNEQFF	TGTGCCAGCAGAACGGGACCCCTCAATGAGCAGTTCTTC
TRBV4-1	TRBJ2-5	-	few	CASSQGHLGETQYF	TGCGCCAGCAGCCAAGGTCATCTGGGGGAGACCCAGTACTTC
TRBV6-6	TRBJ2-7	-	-	CASSHTEYEQYF	TGTGCCAGCAGCCATACCGAATACGAGCAGTACTTC
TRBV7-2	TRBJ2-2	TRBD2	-	CASSLIRTSGSYGELFF	TGTGCCAGCAGCTTAATCAGGACTAGCGGGAGTTACGGGGAGCTGTTTTTT
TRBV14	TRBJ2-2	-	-	CASSQFWNTGELFF	TGTGCCAGCAGCCAATTTTGGAACACCGGGGAGCTGTTTTTT
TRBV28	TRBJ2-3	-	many	CASRPPRGDTDTQYF	TGTGCCAGCAGACCTCCGAGGGGTGACACAGATACGCAGTATTTT
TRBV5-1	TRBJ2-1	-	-	CASSLERVRDEQFF	TGCGCCAGCAGCTTGGAAAGGGTTAGGGATGAGCAGTTCTTC
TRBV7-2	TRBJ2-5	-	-	CASSPPARETQYF	TGTGCCAGCAGCCCCCCGGCAAGAGAGACCCAGTACTTC
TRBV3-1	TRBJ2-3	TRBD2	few	CASSQDPASGGTTDTQYF	TGTGCCAGCAGCCAAGATCCGGCTAGCGGAGGGACCACAGATACGCAGTATTTT
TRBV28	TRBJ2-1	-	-	CAIMKSGGAVNEQFF	TGTGCCATTATGAAGAGCGGAGGGGCCGTGAATGAGCAGTTCTTC
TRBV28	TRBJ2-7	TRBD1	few	CASRGGQGVDEQYF	TGTGCCAGCAGGGGTGGACAGGGGGTAGACGAGCAGTACTTC
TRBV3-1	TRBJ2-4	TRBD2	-	CACSQDAASGAQNIQYF	TGTGCCTGCAGCCAAGATGCGGCTAGCGGAGCGCAAAACATTCAGTACTTC
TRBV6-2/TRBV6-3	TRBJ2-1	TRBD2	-	CASGGLAGFNEQFF	TGTGCCAGCGGTGGACTAGCGGGATTCAATGAGCAGTTCTTC
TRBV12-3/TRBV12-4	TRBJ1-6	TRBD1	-	CASVLGQGNSPLHF	TGTGCCAGCGTCCTAGGACAGGGGAATTCACCCCTCCACTTT
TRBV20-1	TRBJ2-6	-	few	CSARTQPGANVLTF	TGCAGTGCTAGAACCCAGCCTGGGGCCAACGTCCTGACTTTC
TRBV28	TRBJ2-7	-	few	CASSLSASGYEQYF	TGTGCCAGCAGTTTATCGGCCTCCGGATACGAGCAGTACTTC
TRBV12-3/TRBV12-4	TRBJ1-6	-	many	CASSLAVAVPLHF	TGTGCCAGCAGTTTAGCTGTTGCCGTACCCCTCCACTTT
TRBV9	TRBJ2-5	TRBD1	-	CASSVWGQEETQYF	TGTGCCAGCAGCGTATGGGGACAGGAAGAGACCCAGTACTTC
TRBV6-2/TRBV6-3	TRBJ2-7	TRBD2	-	CASSIPGLAEVEQYF	TGTGCCAGCAGCATACCGGGACTAGCGGAGGTCGAGCAGTACTTC
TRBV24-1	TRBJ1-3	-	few	CATSDNSDGSGNTIYF	TGTGCCACCAGTGACAATTCTGACGGCTCTGGAAACACCATATATTTT
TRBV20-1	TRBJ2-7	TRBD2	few	CSAATSGGAYEQYF	TGCAGTGCAGCAACTAGCGGAGGGGCCTACGAGCAGTACTTC
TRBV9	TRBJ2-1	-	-	CASSAGDLRGRNEQFF	TGTGCCAGCAGCGCTGGGGATTTGAGGGGCCGCAATGAGCAGTTCTTC
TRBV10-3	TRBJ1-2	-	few	CAISAGSVDYGYTF	TGTGCCATCAGTGCGGGGTCAGTCGACTATGGCTACACCTTC
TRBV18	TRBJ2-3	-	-	CASSPPGVADTQYF	TGTGCCAGCTCACCCCCAGGGGTTGCAGATACGCAGTATTTT
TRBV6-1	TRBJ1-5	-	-	CASSEWGRYSNQPQHF	TGTGCCAGCAGTGAATGGGGACGATATAGCAATCAGCCCCAGCATTTT
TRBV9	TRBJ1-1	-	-	CASSLSGALNTEAFF	TGTGCCAGCAGTTTATCGGGGGCTCTGAACACTGAAGCTTTCTTT
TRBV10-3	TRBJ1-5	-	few	CAISGSQGKPQHF	TGTGCCATCAGTGGGAGCCAGGGGAAGCCCCAGCATTTT
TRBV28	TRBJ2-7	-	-	CASSFPFDPYEQYF	TGTGCCAGCAGTTTCCCCTTTGACCCTTACGAGCAGTACTTC
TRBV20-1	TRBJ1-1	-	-	CSAIMNTEAFF	TGCAGTGCTATTATGAACACTGAAGCTTTCTTT
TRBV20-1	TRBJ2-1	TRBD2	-	CSAKKGTSGADEQFF	TGCAGTGCTAAGAAAGGGACTAGCGGAGCTGATGAGCAGTTCTTC
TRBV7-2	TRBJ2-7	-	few	CASSLDRGTYEQYF	TGTGCCAGCAGCTTAGATCGCGGGACCTACGAGCAGTACTTC
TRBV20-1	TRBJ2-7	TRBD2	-	CSASTLSRLAVYEQYF	TGCAGTGCTTCTACTCTATCGCGACTAGCGGTCTACGAGCAGTACTTC
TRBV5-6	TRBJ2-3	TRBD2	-	CASSSPGLAGGIGTQYF	TGTGCCAGCAGCTCACCGGGACTAGCGGGAGGGATCGGCACGCAGTATTTT
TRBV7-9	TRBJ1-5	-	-	CASSPQGAGNQPQHF	TGTGCCAGCAGCCCACAGGGTGCGGGTAATCAGCCCCAGCATTTT
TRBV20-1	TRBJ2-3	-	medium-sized	CSAPSAGVADTQYF	TGCAGTGCTCCCTCGGCCGGAGTGGCAGATACGCAGTATTTT